This TCR beta chain stems from a study of cytomegalovirus exposure and HLA in healthy donors. Amplification used 60 Vbeta primers and 13 Jbeta primers. Sequencing was performed with immunoSEQ multiplex PCR; in TCRdb, only in-frame clones are kept and a portion is missing. There are some 170,000 clones in the sample; roughly 82% occur only once, and under 3% lies in the top ten. The CDR3 has 15 amino acids. V lost 10 bases and J lost 0; bases outside the gene matches: 12. The V gene's germline CDR1 is ENHRY and CDR2 SYGVKD. The chain combines TRBV10-3 with TRBJ2-7; 7 bases are a match to TRBD1. This clonotype was obtained from a woman between 50 and 59 years old in good health and CMV-seropositive. The sample consisted of PBMCs. CDR3 DNA: TGTGCCACCCAAAACACGGGACAGACCTCCTACGAGCAGTACTTC. Amino acids: CATQNTGQTSYEQYF.